This T cell receptor (beta chain) stems from a study of OX40 agonist ivuxolimab in advanced cancers. Generated by immunoSEQ multiplex PCR, the TCRdb table keeps only in-frame clones and is missing some. The table has 16,000 or so clones, about 88% seen once; the top ten hold 3% to 4.5%. Per the germline V gene, CDR1 is GTSNPN and CDR2 is SVGIG (reference sequence). Trimming left V 0 bases short and J 5 bases short, with 13 bases between. The CDR3 runs to 14 residues. This clonotype was sampled from an adult with an advanced solid tumor such as melanoma, head and neck, liver or kidney cancer. This specimen consisted of CD4+ or CD8+ T cells sorted from blood, obtained in a trial of the OX40 agonist ivuxolimab. J is TRBJ1-1 and V is TRBV30, with TRBD1 as a possible D gene (6 bases). In nucleotides, the CDR3 is TGTGCCTGGAGTGTTGGCAGGGGTGAGACTGAAGCTTTCTTT. It is translated as CAWSVGRGETEAFF.